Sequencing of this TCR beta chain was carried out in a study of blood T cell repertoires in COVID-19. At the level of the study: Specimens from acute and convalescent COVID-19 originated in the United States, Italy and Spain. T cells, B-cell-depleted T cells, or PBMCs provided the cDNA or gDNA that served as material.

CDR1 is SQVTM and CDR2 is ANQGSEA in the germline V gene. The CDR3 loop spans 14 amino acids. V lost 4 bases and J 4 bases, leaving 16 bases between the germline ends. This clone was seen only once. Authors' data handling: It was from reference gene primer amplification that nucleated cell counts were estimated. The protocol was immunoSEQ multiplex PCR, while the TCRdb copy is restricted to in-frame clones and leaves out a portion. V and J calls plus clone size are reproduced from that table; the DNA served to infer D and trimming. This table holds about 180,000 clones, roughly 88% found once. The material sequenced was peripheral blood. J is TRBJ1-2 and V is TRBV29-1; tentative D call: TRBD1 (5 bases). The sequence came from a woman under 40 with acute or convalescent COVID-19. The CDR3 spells CSVVSGTGVYGYTF. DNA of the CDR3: TGCAGCGTTGTGAGTGGCACGGGGGTCTATGGCTACACCTTC.